One and the same sample provided the 9 T cell receptor beta chains below, sequenced in a study of T cell responses to AZD1222 COVID-19 vaccine. The repertoire was sequenced with immunoSEQ multiplex PCR; TCRdb's copy has only in-frame clones and lacks some. The repertoire holds around 160,000 clones, about 89% seen once, with around 4.9% in the top ten. Source: peripheral blood, taken on day 0 of AZD1222 vaccination. The receptors were gathered from an adult in good health.

The chain is built from TRBV10-2 and TRBJ2-1, with D possibly being TRBD2 (6 bases). This CDR3 is 14 amino acids long. CDR1 and CDR2 from the germline V gene are WSHSY and SAAADI. The V and J ends lost 6 bases and 6 bases respectively, with 15 bases between them. The CDR3 DNA is TGCGCCAGCAGGTTAGGGGACTTCCTCAATGAGCAGTTCTTC. Protein: CASRLGDFLNEQFF.

The gene calls are TRBV2 and TRBJ1-1; D remains unclear. From germline, CDR1 is SNHLY and CDR2 FYNNEI. CDR3 length equals 13 residues. V was trimmed by 3 bases and J by 7 bases, leaving 12 bases between them. The CDR3 reads CASSDYAVLEAFF. The CDR3 DNA sequence: TGTGCCAGCAGTGATTACGCCGTCCTTGAAGCTTTCTTT.

The chain joins TRBV27 to TRBJ2-2; D not certain. From germline, CDR1 is MNHEY and CDR2 SMNVEV (reference sequence). The CDR3 runs to 15 residues. The V and J ends lost 5 bases and 8 bases respectively, with 18 bases between them. CDR3 residues: CASSLKSLPTGELFF. CDR3 sequence (DNA): TGTGCCAGCAGTCTAAAGAGTCTTCCCACTGGGGAGCTGTTTTTT.

The rearrangement links TRBV5-4 to TRBJ2-3, with 11 positions matching TRBD1. Germline CDR1 and CDR2: SGHNT and YYREEE (reference sequence). Trimming removed 3 bases from V and 0 bases from J; junction bases left unmatched: 6. The CDR3 sequence is 17 residues long. Written as DNA, the CDR3 is TGTGCCAGCAGCTCGGGGGGGACAGGGGGTAGCACAGATACGCAGTATTTT. It encodes CASSSGGTGGSTDTQYF.

This chain joins TRBV6-2 or TRBV6-3 and TRBJ1-1; D not certain. The CDR3 is 14 amino acids. Trimming removed 3 bases from V and 5 bases from J, with 13 bases in between. Germline V CDR1 and CDR2: MNHEY, SVGEGT. The CDR3: CASSYDEGVTEAFF. CDR3 coding DNA: TGTGCCAGCAGTTATGATGAGGGAGTAACTGAAGCTTTCTTT.

V is TRBV7-9 and J is TRBJ1-5; TRBD1 matches 7 bases. After removal of 5 bases from V and 5 bases from J, the junction contained 15 bases not matched to a gene. Germline V gene data show CDR1 as SEHNR and CDR2 as FQNEAQ (reference sequence). This CDR3 is 17 amino acids long. This chain's CDR3 is CASSPGRGTGEDQPQHF. The CDR3 region has the DNA TGTGCCAGCAGCCCAGGGCGGGGAACAGGGGAGGATCAGCCCCAGCATTTT.

This chain links TRBV7-3 with TRBJ2-6; 10 nucleotides line up with TRBD1. V gave up 5 bases and J gave up 2 bases; unmatched junction bases: 3. The germline CDR1 and CDR2 sequences are SGHTA and FQGTGA. The CDR3 length is 16 residues. Here the CDR3 reads CASSQGTGAGANVLTF. As DNA, the CDR3 is TGTGCCAGCAGCCAAGGGACAGGGGCTGGGGCCAACGTCCTGACTTTC.

The J gene is TRBJ2-7, the V gene TRBV4-1, with D uncertain. There are 16 residues in the CDR3. V dropped 6 bases and J dropped 3 bases, with 21 bases sitting between them. Germline CDR1 reads MGHRA; CDR2 reads YSYEKL. This chain's CDR3 is CASSPGASSSFYEQYF. The CDR3 DNA sequence: TGCGCCAGCAGTCCGGGCGCCTCTAGTTCATTCTACGAGCAGTACTTC.

This clone was seen only a few times. This rearrangement joins TRBV5-1 to TRBJ1-2; TRBD1 is a possible D gene (5 bases). V dropped 7 bases and J dropped 4 bases, with 17 bases sitting between them. Germline V gene lookup returns CDR1 SGHRS and CDR2 YFSETQ. The CDR3 is made up of 14 amino acids. CDR3 nucleotide sequence: TGCGCCAGCCGCTGGGACCTCAGTGCCTATGGCTACACCTTC. It encodes CASRWDLSAYGYTF.